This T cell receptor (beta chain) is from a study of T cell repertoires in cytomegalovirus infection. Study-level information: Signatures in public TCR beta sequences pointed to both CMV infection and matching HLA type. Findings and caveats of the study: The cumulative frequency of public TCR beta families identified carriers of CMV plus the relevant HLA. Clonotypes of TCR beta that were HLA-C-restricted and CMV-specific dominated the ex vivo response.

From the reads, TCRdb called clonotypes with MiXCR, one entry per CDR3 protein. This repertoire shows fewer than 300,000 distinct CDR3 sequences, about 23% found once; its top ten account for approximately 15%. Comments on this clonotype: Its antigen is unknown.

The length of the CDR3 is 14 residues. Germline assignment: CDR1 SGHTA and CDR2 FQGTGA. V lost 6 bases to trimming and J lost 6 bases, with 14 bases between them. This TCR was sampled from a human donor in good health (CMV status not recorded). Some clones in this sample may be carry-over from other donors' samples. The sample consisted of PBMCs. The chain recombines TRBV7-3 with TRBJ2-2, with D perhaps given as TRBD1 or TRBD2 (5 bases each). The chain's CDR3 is CASRSGTQAGELFF. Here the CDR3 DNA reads TGTGCCAGCAGGTCCGGGACCCAAGCCGGGGAGCTGTTTTTT.